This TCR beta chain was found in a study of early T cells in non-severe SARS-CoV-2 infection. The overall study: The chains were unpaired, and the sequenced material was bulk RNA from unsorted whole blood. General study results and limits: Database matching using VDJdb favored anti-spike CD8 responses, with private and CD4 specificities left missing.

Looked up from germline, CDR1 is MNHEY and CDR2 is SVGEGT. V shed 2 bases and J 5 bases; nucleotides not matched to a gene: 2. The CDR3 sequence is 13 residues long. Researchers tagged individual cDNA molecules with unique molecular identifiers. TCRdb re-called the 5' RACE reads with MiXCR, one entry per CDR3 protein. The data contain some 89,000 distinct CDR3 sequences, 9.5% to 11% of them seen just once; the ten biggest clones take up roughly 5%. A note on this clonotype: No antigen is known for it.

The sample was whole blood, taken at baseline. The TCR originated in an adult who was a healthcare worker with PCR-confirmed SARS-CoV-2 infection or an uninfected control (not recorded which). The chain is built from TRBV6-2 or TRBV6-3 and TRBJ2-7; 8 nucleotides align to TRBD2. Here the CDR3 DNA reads TGTGCCAGCAGTTACCTCGGGGGGGACGAGCAGTACTTC. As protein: CASSYLGGDEQYF.